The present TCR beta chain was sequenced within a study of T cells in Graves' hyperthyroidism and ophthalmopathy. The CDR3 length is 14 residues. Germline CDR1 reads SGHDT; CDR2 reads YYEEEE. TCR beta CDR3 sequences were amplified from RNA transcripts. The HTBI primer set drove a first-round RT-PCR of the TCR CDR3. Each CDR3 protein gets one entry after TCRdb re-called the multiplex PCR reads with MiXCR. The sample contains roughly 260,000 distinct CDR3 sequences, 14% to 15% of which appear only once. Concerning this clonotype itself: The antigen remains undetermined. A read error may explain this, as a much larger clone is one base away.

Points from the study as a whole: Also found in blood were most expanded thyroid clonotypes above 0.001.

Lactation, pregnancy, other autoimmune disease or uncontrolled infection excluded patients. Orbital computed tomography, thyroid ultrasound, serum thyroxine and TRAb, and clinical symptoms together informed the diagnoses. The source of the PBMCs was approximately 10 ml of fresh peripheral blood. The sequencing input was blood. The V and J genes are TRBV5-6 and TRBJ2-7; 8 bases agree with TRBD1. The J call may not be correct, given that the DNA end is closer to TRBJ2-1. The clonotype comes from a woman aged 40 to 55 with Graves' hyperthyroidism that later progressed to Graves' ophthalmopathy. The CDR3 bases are TGTGCCAGCAGTTCGGGGACAGGTAACTACGAGCAGTTCTTC. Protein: CASSSGTGNYEQFF.